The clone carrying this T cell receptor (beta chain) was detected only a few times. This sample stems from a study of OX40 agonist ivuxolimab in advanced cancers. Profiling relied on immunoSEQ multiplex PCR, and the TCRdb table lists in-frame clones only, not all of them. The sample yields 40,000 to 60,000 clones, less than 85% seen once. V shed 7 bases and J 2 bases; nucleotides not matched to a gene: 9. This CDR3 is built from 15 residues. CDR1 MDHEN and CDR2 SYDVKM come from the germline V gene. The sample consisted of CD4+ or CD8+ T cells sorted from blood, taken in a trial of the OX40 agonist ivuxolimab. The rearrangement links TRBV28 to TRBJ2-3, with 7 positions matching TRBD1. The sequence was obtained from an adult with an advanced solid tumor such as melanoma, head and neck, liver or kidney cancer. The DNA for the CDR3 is TGTGCCAGCAATCCGGGACAGCGTCTCACAGATACGCAGTATTTT. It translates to CASNPGQRLTDTQYF.